One and the same sample provided the 9 T cell receptor beta chains below, sequenced in a study of T-cell reconstitution after alpha-beta-depleted transplantation in children. A TCRbeta library incorporating unique molecular identifiers was prepared. TCRdb reprocessed the PCR reads with MiXCR, giving one entry per CDR3 protein. The repertoire includes 250,000 to 400,000 distinct CDR3 sequences, 20% to 30% of them detected once, and approximately 10% sits in the top ten. This material consisted of PBMCs, mostly from graft donor cells, taken 180 days after TCRalphabeta/CD19-depleted stem cell transplant. These receptors all come from a male patient aged 10-17 years who had a stem cell transplant for acute lymphoblastic leukemia, so the T cells may come from the graft donor.

The chain carries TRBV29-1 and TRBJ1-1; TRBD1 matches 7 bases. There are 14 residues in the CDR3. The trim removed 4 bases at V and 6 bases at J, leaving 11 bases unmatched. CDR1 and CDR2 from the germline V gene are SQVTM and ANQGSEA. The CDR3 bases are TGCAGCGTTGGTACAGGGGAGGTTTACCCTGAAGCTTTCTTT. Amino acids: CSVGTGEVYPEAFF.

Only a few counts were recorded for this clonotype. The rearrangement uses TRBV24-1 and TRBJ2-1, with 10 nucleotides matching TRBD2. This CDR3 is 14 amino acids long. Germline CDR1 reads KGHDR; CDR2 reads SFDVKD. Unmatched junction bases numbered 9, after V lost 12 bases and J lost 5 bases. CDR3 nucleotide sequence: TGTGCCCCGCCCGGGACTAGCGACGACAATGAGCAGTTCTTC. Translation gives CAPPGTSDDNEQFF.

The chain recombines TRBV9 with TRBJ2-5, with 8 bases identical to TRBD2. The CDR3 sequence is 15 residues long. V trimming: 4 bases; J trimming: 4 bases; junction bases outside the gene matches: 9. From germline, CDR1 is SGDLS and CDR2 YYNGEE. DNA for the CDR3: TGTGCCAGCAGCTTCAGCGGGAGCAAGGGAGAGACCCAGTACTTC. Its protein product is CASSFSGSKGETQYF.

The chain uses TRBV12-3 or TRBV12-4 and TRBJ2-3; 7 bases are shared with TRBD2. The CDR3 extends over 17 amino acids. Trimming cost V 7 bases and J 3 bases; bases outside gene matches: 16. DNA for the CDR3: TGTGCCAGCATGACCTCGGCGTGGGAGGGCCTAACAGATACGCAGTATTTT. Its translation: CASMTSAWEGLTDTQYF.

This clonotype has a handful of counts. The chain has TRBV7-6 and TRBJ2-1; 11 bases match TRBD2. The CDR3 has 18 amino acids. Germline CDR1 is SGHVS and CDR2 is FNYEAQ. J was trimmed by 4 bases and V by 3 bases; bases with no gene match: 11. The CDR3 DNA reads TGTGCCAGCAGCTTTGTGGCGGGGGGGACTAGCGGATACAATGAGCAGTTCTTC. Its protein is CASSFVAGGTSGYNEQFF.

This clonotype was observed a few times. The chain is built from TRBV4-2 and TRBJ2-2, with TRBD2 matching 11 bases. With V trimmed by 1 base and J by 7 bases, 5 bases remained unmatched. Germline V gives CDR1 LGHNA, CDR2 YNFKEQ. The CDR3 length is 16 residues. The CDR3 sequence is CASSQGLAGKSGELFF. CDR3 in DNA: TGTGCCAGCAGCCAAGGACTAGCGGGAAAAAGCGGGGAGCTGTTTTTT.

The chain couples TRBV14 to TRBJ2-1, with D unresolved. The CDR3 loop spans 12 amino acids. Germline CDR1 SGHDN, CDR2 FVKESK. Trimming pared 1 base from V and 15 bases from J, leaving 13 bases between. In nucleotides, the CDR3 is TGTGCCAGCAGCCAAGTCAGATGGCAGCGGTTCTTC. It specifies CASSQVRWQRFF.

This clonotype turned up a few times. The chain employs TRBV28 and TRBJ2-7; 7 positions agree with TRBD1. With V trimmed by 6 bases and J by 2 bases, 10 bases remained unmatched. In germline, CDR1 is MDHEN, CDR2 SYDVKM. There are 15 residues in the CDR3. The CDR3 DNA reads TGTGCCAGCAGAGCCGAGGACAGGATCACCTACGAGCAGTACTTC. Amino acid sequence: CASRAEDRITYEQYF.

This clonotype was counted a few times. The chain has TRBV12-3 or TRBV12-4 and TRBJ2-4; D unresolved. This CDR3 contains 12 residues. Trimming pared 2 bases from V and 7 bases from J, leaving 6 bases between. CDR3 nucleotides: TGTGCCAGCAGTTTAAATCCCAACATTCAGTACTTC. Protein product: CASSLNPNIQYF.